This TCR beta chain was sequenced in a study of T cell responses to AZD1222 COVID-19 vaccine. General observations from the study: The donors showed a predominance of white British ancestry and of females, with possible underestimation of clonal diversity. The span of vaccine-associated CD4 TCRs extended across spike, with dominance at 160-218 and 743-854.

This clone has a single count. Its target is not known. Timing groups of about 4 and about 12 weeks for second doses were pooled. Only in-frame clones appear in the TCRdb table, and some are missing; sequencing was by immunoSEQ multiplex PCR. Of approximately 150,000 clones detected, approximately 90% appear once; the ten largest clones hold 4% to 5.5%. The CDR3 totals 14 residues. Trimming shortened V by 4 bases and J by 6 bases, and 11 bases separated the two germline ends. Germline V gene data show CDR1 as SGHRS and CDR2 as YFSETQ. The sequencing here drew on peripheral blood, taken 28 days after the second AZD1222 dose. This receptor was identified in an adult who received the AZD1222 COVID-19 vaccine. J is TRBJ1-6 and V is TRBV5-1, with unresolved D. This CDR3 is CASSRGVANSPLHF. The CDR3 DNA reads TGCGCCAGCAGCAGAGGAGTAGCTAATTCACCCCTCCACTTT.